This record looks at one T cell receptor (beta chain) sequence and its context. The data derive from a study of CD4 and CD8 cells across lung adenocarcinoma regions. Localized lung adenocarcinoma, a non-small cell lung cancer, affected the donors. There are 13 residues in the CDR3. Germline V gene sequence: CDR1 MNHNS, CDR2 SASEGT. Trimming removed 1 base from V and 6 bases from J, with 8 bases in between. TCRdb recomputed calls from the PCR reads with MiXCR, one row per CDR3 protein. The data contain fewer than 5,000 distinct CDR3 sequences, roughly 51% of them singletons. This rearrangement joins TRBV6-1 to TRBJ2-3; D not resolved. This clonotype was obtained from a female donor with lung adenocarcinoma. The CD4 and CD8 labels of this study may be unreliable. Specimen: CD4+ T cells from the margin of a lung tumor. The CDR3: CASSEEVWDTQYF. CDR3 sequence (DNA): TGTGCCAGCAGTGAAGAGGTATGGGATACGCAGTATTTT.